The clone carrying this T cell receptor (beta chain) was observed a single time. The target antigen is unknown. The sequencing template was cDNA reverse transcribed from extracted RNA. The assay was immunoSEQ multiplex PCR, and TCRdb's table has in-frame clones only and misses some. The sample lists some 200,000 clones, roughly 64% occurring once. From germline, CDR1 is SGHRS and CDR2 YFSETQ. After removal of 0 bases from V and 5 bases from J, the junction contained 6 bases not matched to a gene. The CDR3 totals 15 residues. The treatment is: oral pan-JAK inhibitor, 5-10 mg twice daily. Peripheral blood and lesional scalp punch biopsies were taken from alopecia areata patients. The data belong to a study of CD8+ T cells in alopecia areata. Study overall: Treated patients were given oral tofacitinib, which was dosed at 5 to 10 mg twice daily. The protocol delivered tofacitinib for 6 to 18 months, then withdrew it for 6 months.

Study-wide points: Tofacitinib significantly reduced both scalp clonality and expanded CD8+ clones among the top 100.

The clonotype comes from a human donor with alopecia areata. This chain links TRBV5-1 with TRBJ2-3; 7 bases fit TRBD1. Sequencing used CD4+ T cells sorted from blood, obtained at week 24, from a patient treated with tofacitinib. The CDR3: CASSLGTTGEDTQYF. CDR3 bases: TGCGCCAGCAGCTTGGGCACAACAGGGGAAGATACGCAGTATTTT.